This T cell receptor (beta chain) was found in a study of blood T cell repertoires in COVID-19 (dated by TCRdb to between 2020 and 2021). Describing the broader study: Samples from collaborators originated in the United States, Italy and Spain and spanned both the acute and convalescent phases of COVID-19. Nearly every sample came with metadata listing a de-identified subject ID, COVID-19 status, age in years and sex. The repertoires were released in a freely available public database meant as a resource for research on the immune response to SARS-CoV-2. Deeply sampled blood TCRbeta repertoires from subjects exposed to, actively infected with, or recovered from COVID-19 were included in the dataset. The material from the prospective study consisted of cDNA or gDNA derived from T cells, B-cell-depleted T cells, or PBMCs. Where available, HLA class I and class II types were taken from metadata supplied by the sample provider and were not determined by assay-based typing. Samples came from the ongoing ImmuneRACE study (first 160 participants) plus 1,254 subjects from 6 global collaborators.

About this clone: It lacks a known antigen. Within one base of it there is no much larger clone, and no base qualities were kept.

General findings and caveats noted by the study authors: How much clinical and demographic metadata was included differed by source and by participant, and the metadata was provided uncurated.

Another Seattle source contributed samples from volunteer blood donors who had recovered from COVID-19. Whole blood was collected in K2EDTA tubes by collaborating institutions according to the institutions' own protocols. For TCRbeta analysis, collaborators shipped samples as frozen whole blood, isolated PBMCs, or DNA extracted from either of those sample types. TCRbeta CDR3 regions were amplified from genomic DNA by means of the immunoSEQ Assay, a bias-controlled multiplex PCR. The original methods were these. Within the assay, amplification of reference gene primers was used to estimate how many nucleated cells each sample contained. To quantify the absolute abundance of each unique TCRbeta CDR3 rearrangement, sequence reads were collapsed and filtered. For each sample, productive Simpson clonality was calculated as the square root of Simpson's diversity index across productive rearrangements. TCRdb took over this immuneACCESS table, retaining in-frame rearrangements with V and J assigned. Such tables are incomplete; in checked studies, under half of the missing clones stem from an unresolved V gene, and the remainder is unexplained. The V and J calls and clone size are taken from that table; D and trimming were inferred from the DNA. This sample gives hundreds of thousands of clones in total; around 88% of them show up just once. Clones ranked in the top ten supply about 1.9% of the sample.

Its CDR3 holds 13 amino acids, cysteine through phenylalanine. The read is trimmed to its CDR3 DNA, 39 bases read in frame from base 1. A distance of 6 bases separates the germline ends of V and J, which lose 0 bases and 6 bases respectively. The germline V gene yields SGDLS for CDR1 and YYNGEE for CDR2. The V gene is TRBV9 and the J gene is TRBJ2-2, with the D segment identity uncertain. Sequencing was carried out using peripheral blood. The source is a woman aged 30 to 39 who had recovered from COVID-19. The sequence in DNA is TGTGCCAGCAGCGTAGATTATCCCGGGGAGCTGTTTTTT. Its protein reads: CASSVDYPGELFF.